A selection of T cell receptor beta chains follows, all from one sample in a study of blood T cell repertoires in COVID-19. Assay used: immunoSEQ multiplex PCR; TCRdb lists only in-frame clones, some missing. The table records 130,000 or so clones, more than 75% of them present only once. Sequenced input: peripheral blood. The receptors were sampled from a man aged 50-59 years with active COVID-19. The CDR3 runs from the conserved cysteine through the conserved F or W. Fields, in order: D gene, CDR3 length, V gene, CDR3 protein. D genes are given only for firm matches.

D gene: TRBD1
CDR3 length: 16
V gene: TRBV7-2
CDR3 protein: CASSSGRTGDRYGYTF

D gene: TRBD1
CDR3 length: 13
V gene: TRBV11-2
CDR3 protein: CATSPGQNYGYTF

D gene: TRBD2
CDR3 length: 15
V gene: TRBV2
CDR3 protein: CASRRTSGDLGEQFF

D gene: NA
CDR3 length: 15
V gene: TRBV3-1/TRBV3-2
CDR3 protein: CASSQDKGITGGYTF

D gene: NA
CDR3 length: 13
V gene: TRBV15
CDR3 protein: CATSTEIANIQYF

D gene: TRBD1
CDR3 length: 17
V gene: TRBV7-6
CDR3 protein: CASSLDSDRGPGNTIYF

D gene: NA
CDR3 length: 11
V gene: TRBV12-5
CDR3 protein: CASGLRETQYF

D gene: NA
CDR3 length: 15
V gene: TRBV27
CDR3 protein: CASSSIDTQPYEQYF

D gene: NA
CDR3 length: 15
V gene: TRBV7-9
CDR3 protein: CASSFNTRGESEAFF

D gene: TRBD2
CDR3 length: 16
V gene: TRBV5-1
CDR3 protein: CASSLGLAEYTDTQYF

D gene: TRBD1
CDR3 length: 16
V gene: TRBV11-2
CDR3 protein: CASSFRTGSSTGELFF

D gene: NA
CDR3 length: 15
V gene: TRBV15
CDR3 protein: CATSSLGGGLYGYTF

D gene: NA
CDR3 length: 12
V gene: TRBV7-2
CDR3 protein: CASSFQGYEQYF

D gene: NA
CDR3 length: 13
V gene: TRBV11-2
CDR3 protein: CASSLSASHEQYF

D gene: TRBD1
CDR3 length: 16
V gene: TRBV6-6
CDR3 protein: CATTGTGRRPFYGYTF

D gene: NA
CDR3 length: 16
V gene: TRBV6-1
CDR3 protein: CASSEGRPLAAYEQYF

D gene: TRBD2
CDR3 length: 16
V gene: TRBV11-1
CDR3 protein: CASSLNGGGSYNEQFF

D gene: TRBD1
CDR3 length: 16
V gene: TRBV25-1
CDR3 protein: CASSETGTGGLDEQFF

D gene: NA
CDR3 length: 17
V gene: TRBV29-1
CDR3 protein: CSVEDPLGRTVNYGYTF

D gene: NA
CDR3 length: 16
V gene: TRBV5-4
CDR3 protein: CASNNARTGRGGKRFF

D gene: TRBD1
CDR3 length: 15
V gene: TRBV18
CDR3 protein: CASSPGTGGSYEQYF

D gene: TRBD2
CDR3 length: 14
V gene: TRBV6-5
CDR3 protein: CASSRLAGEETQYF

D gene: TRBD2
CDR3 length: 17
V gene: TRBV7-8
CDR3 protein: CASSNPRWGLATATQYF

D gene: TRBD1
CDR3 length: 15
V gene: TRBV7-2
CDR3 protein: CASSPWTGGRYEQYF

D gene: NA
CDR3 length: 17
V gene: TRBV2
CDR3 protein: CASSSGARAGSTDTQYF

D gene: TRBD2
CDR3 length: 17
V gene: TRBV7-2
CDR3 protein: CASSLAVAAGHTDTQYF

D gene: NA
CDR3 length: 15
V gene: TRBV19
CDR3 protein: CASRKKISSYNEQFF

D gene: NA
CDR3 length: 13
V gene: TRBV4-3
CDR3 protein: CASSQGDNSPLHF

D gene: NA
CDR3 length: 14
V gene: TRBV6-5
CDR3 protein: CASRAASPTDTQYF

D gene: NA
CDR3 length: 15
V gene: TRBV5-1
CDR3 protein: CASGLGRGFKETQYF

D gene: NA
CDR3 length: 14
V gene: TRBV5-1
CDR3 protein: CASSKDRENSPLHF

D gene: NA
CDR3 length: 16
V gene: TRBV13
CDR3 protein: CASSLGGPYSNQPQHF

D gene: TRBD1
CDR3 length: 14
V gene: TRBV9
CDR3 protein: CASSRQGMNTEAFF

D gene: TRBD2
CDR3 length: 16
V gene: TRBV11-3
CDR3 protein: CASSSIAGGPPDTQYF

D gene: TRBD1
CDR3 length: 15
V gene: TRBV18
CDR3 protein: CASSPTSDRAHGYTF

D gene: TRBD2
CDR3 length: 12
V gene: TRBV7-2
CDR3 protein: CAISGAFYEQYF

D gene: TRBD2
CDR3 length: 17
V gene: TRBV27
CDR3 protein: CASSYPQGGYSYNEQFF

D gene: TRBD2
CDR3 length: 15
V gene: TRBV27
CDR3 protein: CASSLNQAGVDEQYF

D gene: NA
CDR3 length: 15
V gene: TRBV21-1
CDR3 protein: CASSRGQSYGNTIYF